This T cell receptor (beta chain) emerged from a study of cytomegalovirus exposure and HLA in healthy donors. The study, taken as a whole, reports: From TCR beta sequences, most subjects' HLA-A and HLA-B alleles were reportedly predicted accurately. As a later analysis showed, a missense DCLRE1C variant was linked to trimming of TCR beta V- and J-genes. Analyses of presence/absence relied on an assumption of roughly uniform sequencing depth across donors. Indistinguishable V segments such as TRBV6-2 and TRBV6-3 were excluded.

The germline gives CDR1 SNHLY, CDR2 FYNNEI. This CDR3 is 15 amino acids long. Trimming removed 6 bases from V and 0 bases from J; junction bases left unmatched: 6. Primers included in the PCR were 60 Vbeta and 13 Jbeta primers. Using immunoSEQ multiplex PCR, the repertoire was profiled, and TCRdb retains in-frame clones only, with some absent. In the table there are roughly 160,000 clones, around 75% of which are singletons. A word on this clone: Its antigen remains unknown.

The sequenced sample consisted of PBMCs. The sequence derives from a woman aged 40-49 years in good health and CMV-seropositive. V is TRBV2 and J is TRBJ2-7; 9 bases are shared with TRBD2. DNA for the CDR3: TGTGCCAGCAGACGACTAGCGGCGGGCTCCTACGAGCAGTACTTC. Amino acid sequence: CASRRLAAGSYEQYF.